This T cell receptor beta chain was recorded in a study of lung T cells in sarcoidosis with Löfgren's syndrome. Whole-study context: Analyses focused on Löfgren's syndrome patients.

This clonotype has ten or more counts. The target antigen is unknown. Germline values: CDR1 LGHNA, CDR2 YNFKEQ. CDR3 length equals 16 residues. V shed 4 bases and J 0 bases; nucleotides not matched to a gene: 4. General study points: TRAV12-1 and TRBV2 were reportedly most expanded in Löfgren's patients. Sarcoidosis antigen recognition was only suggested, antigen unidentified. Multiple Löfgren's syndrome patients reportedly shared TRAV12-1 and TRBV2 CDR3 motifs.

TCRdb itself ran the reads through MiXCR, one entry per CDR3 protein. Here the sample spans tens of thousands of distinct CDR3 sequences, around 20% being singletons. The sequence was obtained from a human donor with sarcoidosis (Löfgren's syndrome or another form), or a control subject (not recorded which). V gene TRBV4-2 combines with J gene TRBJ2-1; 9 bases line up with TRBD2. The material sequenced was CD4+ T cells from PBMCs. CDR3 DNA sequence: TGTGCCAGCAGCCTCCATAGCGGGAGCTCCTACAATGAGCAGTTCTTC. Its protein product is CASSLHSGSSYNEQFF.